These 13 T cell receptor beta chains were sequenced from one sample in a study of blood T cell repertoires in COVID-19. TCRdb's table, derived via immunoSEQ multiplex PCR, lists solely in-frame clones and lacks some. Of 250,000 to 300,000 clones listed, 70% to 90% are singletons. Sequencing was performed on PBMCs or T cells enriched from blood (not recorded which). The source of these receptors is a woman between 50 and 59 years old who had recovered from COVID-19.

V and J are TRBV5-1 and TRBJ1-1; possible D gene TRBD1, 6 bases. The germline CDR1 and CDR2 sequences are SGHRS and YFSETQ. The CDR3 is made up of 15 amino acids. Between the trimmed V and J ends, which lost 0 bases and 5 bases, there was a span of 14 bases. The CDR3 DNA sequence: TGCGCCAGCAGCTTGGCTGGGGGCGGCAGGACTGAAGCTTTCTTT. Translated, it gives CASSLAGGGRTEAFF. The complete variable domain, with remaining parts taken from reference TRBV5-1 and TRBJ1-1, reads KAGVTQTPRYLIKTRGQQVTLSCSPISGHRSVSWYQQTPGQGLQFLFEYFSETQRNKGNFPGRFSGRQFSNSRSEMNVSTLELGDSALYLCASSLAGGGRTEAFFGQGTRLTVV.

This clone was observed once. The chain recombines TRBV3-1 (or the pseudogene TRBV3-2) with TRBJ1-3; perhaps TRBD1 as D (5 bases). Germline-derived CDR1 and CDR2 are LGHDT and YNNKEL (reference sequence). V lost 1 base to trimming and J lost 0 bases, with 10 bases between them. The CDR3 has 16 residues. The CDR3 coding sequence is TGTGCCAGCAGCCAAGGTTCGGGGGGCTCTGGAAACACCATATATTTT. It yields the protein CASSQGSGGSGNTIYF.

This chain connects TRBV7-9 to TRBJ2-3; 7 bases match TRBD1. Looked up from germline, CDR1 is SEHNR and CDR2 is FQNEAQ (reference sequence). V lost 3 bases and J lost 5; bases outside the gene matches: 2. This CDR3 has 13 residues. The CDR3 reads CASSFSGGDTQYF. CDR3 coding DNA: TGTGCCAGCAGCTTCTCAGGGGGAGATACGCAGTATTTT.

V and J are TRBV19 and TRBJ2-5; maybe TRBD1 (6 bases). Germline CDR1 LNHDA, CDR2 SQIVND (reference sequence). V lost 7 bases, J lost 1 base, and 13 bases lay in between. The length of the CDR3 is 14 residues. CDR3 DNA: TGTGCCAGTAAGAATGGACAGACCCAAGAGACCCAGTACTTC. Its protein product is CASKNGQTQETQYF.

This clone appeared a single time. V usage is TRBV7-9 and J usage is TRBJ1-2, with a weak D call TRBD1 (6 bases). V was trimmed by 2 bases and J by 2 bases, leaving 9 bases between them. This CDR3 spans 14 amino acids. CDR1 and CDR2 (germline): SEHNR, FQNEAQ (reference sequence). CDR3 DNA sequence: TGTGCCAGCAGCTTAACAGGGACGAACTATGGCTACACCTTC. Translated, it gives CASSLTGTNYGYTF. Supplemented by reference TRBV7-9 and TRBJ1-2, the full variable domain reads DTGVSQNPRHKITKRGQNVTFRCDPISEHNRLYWYRQTLGQGPEFLTYFQNEAQLEKSRLLSDRFSAERPKGSFSTLEIQRTEQGDSAMYLCASSLTGTNYGYTFGSGTRLTVV.

CDR3 coding DNA: TGTGCCAGCAGCCCGGGAGTGGGTCTTGGAGGCTACACCTTC. Its protein product is CASSPGVGLGGYTF. This chain links TRBV5-4 with TRBJ1-2; D is uncertain. Trimming left V 4 bases short and J 8 bases short, with 18 bases between. Germline CDR1 and CDR2: SGHNT and YYREEE (reference sequence). The CDR3 spans 14 residues.

The chain uses TRBV27 and TRBJ2-7; 7 bases map to TRBD2. The CDR3 has 15 residues. Germline V gene lookup returns CDR1 MNHEY and CDR2 SMNVEV (reference sequence). V lost 4 bases, J lost 4 bases, and 10 bases stayed unmatched. CDR3 residues: CASSSRWSGIYEQYF. The CDR3 nucleotides are TGTGCCAGCAGTTCCCGGTGGAGCGGGATTTACGAGCAGTACTTC.

In its sample, this clone was seen once. The chain links TRBV7-9 to TRBJ1-2; tentatively, D is TRBD1 (6 bases). The germline V and J ends were trimmed by 5 bases and 3 bases, with 13 bases remaining between them. The CDR3 is 14 residues long. Germline CDR1 reads SEHNR; CDR2 reads FQNEAQ (reference sequence). The DNA for the CDR3 is TGTGCCAGCAGCCATCCCGGGACACACTATGGCTACACCTTC. The encoded protein is CASSHPGTHYGYTF.

The chain combines TRBV30 with TRBJ2-7; 11 bases align to TRBD2. The J segment lost 4 bases and the V segment lost 1 base, leaving 9 bases of the junction unmatched. Per the germline V gene, CDR1 is GTSNPN and CDR2 is SVGIG (reference sequence). The CDR3 length is 16 residues. The CDR3 nucleotides are TGTGCCTGGAGTGGAGAAACTAGCGGGAGAGGTTACGAGCAGTACTTC. This gives the protein CAWSGETSGRGYEQYF.

This clone was recorded once. The chain recombines TRBV4-2 with TRBJ2-1, with 7 bases that match TRBD2. The CDR3 has 16 amino acids. Germline V gene lookup returns CDR1 LGHNA and CDR2 YNFKEQ. Trimming cost V 3 bases and J 8 bases; bases outside gene matches: 13. CDR3 sequence (DNA): TGTGCCAGCAGCCACGCCGGACTAGATAGATCGGATGAGCAGTTCTTC. Translating gives CASSHAGLDRSDEQFF.

This clone was seen more than once but under ten times. V usage is TRBV28 and J usage is TRBJ1-6; the D gene is possibly TRBD1 (5 bases). The V and J ends lost 4 bases and 6 bases respectively, with 16 bases between them. CDR1 is MDHEN and CDR2 is SYDVKM in the germline V gene. The CDR3 contains 16 residues. The CDR3 DNA reads TGTGCCAGCAGTTCCCAGACAGACAGCACTAATTCACCCCTCCACTTT. Protein product: CASSSQTDSTNSPLHF.

The rearrangement links TRBV11-2 to TRBJ1-1; a weak D match, TRBD1 (6 bases). Germline loops: CDR1 SGHAT, CDR2 FQNNGV. This CDR3 contains 14 residues. V dropped 2 bases and J dropped 1 base, with 8 bases sitting between them. The CDR3 here is CASSLQGQNTEAFF. The CDR3, as DNA: TGTGCCAGCAGCTTACAGGGGCAGAACACTGAAGCTTTCTTT.

This chain uses TRBV6-5 with TRBJ1-2; D gene ambiguous. The germline V gene encodes CDR1 MNHEY and CDR2 SVGAGI. The CDR3 length is 14 residues. Between the trimmed V and J ends, which lost 8 bases and 3 bases, there was a span of 16 bases. Here the CDR3 DNA reads TGTGCCAGCGGAGACCTGGCGGTGGACTATGGCTACACCTTC. Translation gives CASGDLAVDYGYTF.